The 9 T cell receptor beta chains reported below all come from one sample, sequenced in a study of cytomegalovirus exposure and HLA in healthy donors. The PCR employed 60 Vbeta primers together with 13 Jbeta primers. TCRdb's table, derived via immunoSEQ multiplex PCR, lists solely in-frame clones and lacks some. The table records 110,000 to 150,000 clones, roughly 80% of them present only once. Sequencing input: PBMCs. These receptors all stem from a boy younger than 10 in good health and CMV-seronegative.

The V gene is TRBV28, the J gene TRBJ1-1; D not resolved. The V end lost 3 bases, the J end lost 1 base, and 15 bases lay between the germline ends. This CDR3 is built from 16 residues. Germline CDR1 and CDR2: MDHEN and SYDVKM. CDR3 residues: CASSFVVIRENTEAFF. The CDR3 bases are TGTGCCAGCAGTTTTGTTGTGATCCGCGAGAACACTGAAGCTTTCTTT.

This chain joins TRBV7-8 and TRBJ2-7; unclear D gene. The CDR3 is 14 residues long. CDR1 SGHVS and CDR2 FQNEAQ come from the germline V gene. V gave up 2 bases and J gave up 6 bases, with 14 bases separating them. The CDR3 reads CASSLLVTVREQYF. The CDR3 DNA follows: TGTGCCAGCAGCTTATTAGTCACCGTACGCGAGCAGTACTTC.

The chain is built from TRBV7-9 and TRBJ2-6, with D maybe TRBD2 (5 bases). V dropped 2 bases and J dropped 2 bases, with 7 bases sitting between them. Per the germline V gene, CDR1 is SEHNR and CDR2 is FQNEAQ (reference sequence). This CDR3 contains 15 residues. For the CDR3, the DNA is TGTGCCAGCAGCTTATCGGGGACTGGGGCCAACGTCCTGACTTTC. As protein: CASSLSGTGANVLTF.

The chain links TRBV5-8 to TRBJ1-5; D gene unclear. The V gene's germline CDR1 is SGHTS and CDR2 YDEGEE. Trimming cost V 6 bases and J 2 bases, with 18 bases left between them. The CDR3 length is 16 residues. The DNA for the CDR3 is TGTGCCAGCAACAGAATGGGCCTACGAGGCAATCAGCCCCAGCATTTT. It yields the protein CASNRMGLRGNQPQHF.

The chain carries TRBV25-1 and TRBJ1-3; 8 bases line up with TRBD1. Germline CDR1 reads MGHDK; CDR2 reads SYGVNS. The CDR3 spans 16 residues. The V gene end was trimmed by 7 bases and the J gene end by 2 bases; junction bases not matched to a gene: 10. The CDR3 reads CASTNSGGVTGNTIYF. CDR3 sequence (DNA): TGTGCCAGCACAAATTCAGGGGGCGTAACTGGAAACACCATATATTTT.

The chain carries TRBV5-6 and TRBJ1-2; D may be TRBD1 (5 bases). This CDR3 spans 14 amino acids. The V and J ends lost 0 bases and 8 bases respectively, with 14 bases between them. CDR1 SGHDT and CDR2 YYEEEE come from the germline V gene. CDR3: CASSLGQGAGGYTF. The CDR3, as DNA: TGTGCCAGCAGCTTGGGCCAGGGTGCGGGGGGCTACACCTTC.

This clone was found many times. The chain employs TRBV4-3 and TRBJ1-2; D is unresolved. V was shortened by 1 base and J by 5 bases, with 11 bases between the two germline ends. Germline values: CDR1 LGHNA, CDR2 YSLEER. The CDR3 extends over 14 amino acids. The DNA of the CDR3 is TGCGCCAGCAGCCAAGGGGCTGGTACTTATGGCTACACCTTC. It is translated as CASSQGAGTYGYTF.

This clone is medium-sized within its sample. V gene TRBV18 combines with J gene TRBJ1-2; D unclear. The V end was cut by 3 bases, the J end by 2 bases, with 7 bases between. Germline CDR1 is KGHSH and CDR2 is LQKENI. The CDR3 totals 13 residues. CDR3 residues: CASSPRRNYGYTF. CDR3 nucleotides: TGTGCCAGCTCACCCAGGAGGAACTATGGCTACACCTTC. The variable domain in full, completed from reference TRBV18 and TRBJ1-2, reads NAGVMQNPRHLVRRRGQEARLRCSPMKGHSHVYWYRQLPEEGLKFMVYLQKENIIDESGMPKERFSAEFPKEGPSILRIQQVVRGDSAAYFCASSPRRNYGYTFGSGTRLTVV.

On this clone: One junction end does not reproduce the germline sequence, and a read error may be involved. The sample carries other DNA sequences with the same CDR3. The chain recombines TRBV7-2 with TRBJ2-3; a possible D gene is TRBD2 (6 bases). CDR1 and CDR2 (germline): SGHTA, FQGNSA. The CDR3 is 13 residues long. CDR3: CASSSGLAPNHNF. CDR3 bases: TGTGCCAGCAGCTCGGGGCTAGCGCCCAATCATAATTTT. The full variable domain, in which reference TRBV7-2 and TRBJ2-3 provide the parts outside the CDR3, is GAGVSQSPSNKVTEKGKDVELRCDPISGHTALYWYRQSLGQGLEFLIYFQGNSAPDKSGLPSDRFSAERTGGSVSTLTIQRTQQEDSAVYLCASSSGLAPNHNFGPGTRLTVL.